This TCR beta chain comes out of a study of blood T cell repertoires in COVID-19. Sequenced by immunoSEQ multiplex PCR; TCRdb stores in-frame clones only, minus some. The sample has about 94,000 clones; around 87% are singletons. This receptor was taken from a human donor with acute or convalescent COVID-19. The donor label of this sample is uncertain. The sequencing input was peripheral blood.

The CDR3: CSATGNYGYTF. The CDR3 DNA reads as TGCAGCGCGACAGGCAACTATGGCTACACCTTC. The chain is built from TRBV29-1 and TRBJ1-2, with a tentative D call TRBD1 (6 bases). V gave up 7 bases and J gave up 2 bases, with 8 bases separating them. Germline-derived CDR1 and CDR2 are SQVTM and ANQGSEA. This CDR3 is built from 11 residues.